This passage covers 26 T cell receptor beta chains from one sample sequenced in a study of PD-1 blockade in classical Hodgkin lymphoma. Libraries were prepared by immunoSEQ multiplex PCR; TCRdb keeps only in-frame clonotypes and omits some of them. The sample shows 28,000 or so clones, around 72% of them seen only once. Time point here: cycle 4 day 1 (C4D1), after five to seven weeks of nivolumab. With no exception, relapse followed autologous stem cell transplantation in all patients, and brentuximab vedotin exposure varied. Sample: peripheral blood mononuclear cells (PBMCs), taken before the fourth cycle of nivolumab. All receptors come from a human donor with classical Hodgkin lymphoma.

This clone was recorded once. The rearrangement uses TRBV28 and TRBJ2-5; 7 nucleotides line up with TRBD2. The CDR3 runs to 13 residues. Germline V gives CDR1 MDHEN, CDR2 SYDVKM. CDR3 DNA sequence: TGTGCAGTGAGCGGGGCGTTCCGGGAGACCCAGTACTTC. This translates into CAVSGAFRETQYF.

This chain uses TRBV4-2 with TRBJ2-7, with 8 bases lining up with TRBD1. This CDR3 is built from 20 residues. Germline CDR1 reads LGHNA; CDR2 reads YNFKEQ. Trimming took 4 bases from V and 2 from J; bases not matched to a gene: 22. CDR3 amino acids: CASSLRSRQQGDTLTYEQYF. The CDR3 bases are TGTGCCAGCAGCCTCCGCTCCCGACAACAGGGGGACACCCTAACCTACGAGCAGTACTTC.

J is TRBJ2-1 and V is TRBV7-2, with D unresolved. This CDR3 contains 12 residues. Germline CDR1 is SGHTA and CDR2 is FQGNSA. V was shortened by 1 base and J by 4 bases, with 2 bases between the two germline ends. The CDR3 bases are TGTGCCAGCAGCTTAGTTTACAATGAGCAGTTCTTC. It is translated as CASSLVYNEQFF.

This clone was counted a single time. This chain uses TRBV11-2 with TRBJ2-7, with unresolved D. Trimming removed 0 bases at V and 4 bases at J, with 13 bases between. The CDR3 has 15 residues. CDR1 is SGHAT, CDR2 FQNNGV, per germline. For the CDR3, the DNA is TGTGCCAGCAGCTTAGATGAATCGAGATCTTACGAGCAGTACTTC. It encodes CASSLDESRSYEQYF.

V usage is TRBV5-8 and J usage is TRBJ2-1; the match to TRBD2 covers 10 bases. Trimming removed 1 base from V and 7 bases from J; junction bases left unmatched: 8. This CDR3 has 16 amino acids. Germline lookup yields CDR1 SGHTS and CDR2 YDEGEE. CDR3 bases: TGTGCCAGCAGCTTGATGCGAGCGGGGGGGCCGAATGAGCAGTTCTTC. Translating gives CASSLMRAGGPNEQFF.

The chain uses TRBV6-1 and TRBJ1-1; 9 bases match TRBD1. With 1 base clipped from V and 5 bases from J, the junction kept 5 bases outside the gene matches. The CDR3 loop spans 15 amino acids. Per germline, CDR1 MNHNS and CDR2 SASEGT. The CDR3 reads CASSEGRDRVTEAFF. In DNA form, the CDR3 reads TGTGCCAGCAGTGAAGGCCGGGACAGGGTAACTGAAGCTTTCTTT.

This chain uses TRBV5-5 with TRBJ1-5; 7 nucleotides match TRBD1. This CDR3 is built from 15 residues. V lost 1 base, J lost 0 bases, and 1 base stayed unmatched. Per germline, CDR1 SGHKS and CDR2 YYEKEE (reference sequence). DNA for the CDR3: TGTGCCAGCAGCTTGACAGGGGATAGCAATCAGCCCCAGCATTTT. Amino acid sequence: CASSLTGDSNQPQHF.

The V and J genes are TRBV6-1 and TRBJ2-5; a possible D gene is TRBD2 (5 bases). Trimming removed 1 base at V and 5 bases at J, with 8 bases between. Germline loops: CDR1 MNHNS, CDR2 SASEGT. CDR3 size: 13 residues. CDR3 sequence (DNA): TGTGCCAGCAGTGAAGGGCTAGCCGAGACCCAGTACTTC. The encoded protein is CASSEGLAETQYF.

The rearrangement links TRBV5-7 to TRBJ2-7; TRBD2 agrees at 10 bases. TRBV5-7 is noted as an ORF with a role that remains uncertain. V shed 4 bases and J 1 base; nucleotides not matched to a gene: 5. CDR3 length equals 15 residues. The CDR3 DNA follows: TGTGCCAGCAGCCGAGGGACTAGCGCATCCTACGAGCAGTACTTC. It codes for CASSRGTSASYEQYF.

The genes are TRBV2 and TRBJ1-1; D gene uncertain. CDR3 length equals 13 residues. V was cut by 7 bases and J by 1 base, with 10 bases left in between. Per germline, CDR1 SNHLY and CDR2 FYNNEI. This chain's CDR3 is CASTGERNTEAFF. The CDR3, as DNA: TGTGCCAGCACCGGGGAAAGGAACACTGAAGCTTTCTTT. The full variable domain, in which reference TRBV2 and TRBJ1-1 provide the parts outside the CDR3, is EPEVTQTPSHQVTQMGQEVILRCVPISNHLYFYWYRQILGQKVEFLVSFYNNEISEKSEIFDDQFSVERPDGSNFTLKIRSTKLEDSAMYFCASTGERNTEAFFGQGTRLTVV.

This chain joins TRBV30 and TRBJ2-7; D is ambiguous. The CDR3 runs to 13 residues. Germline V gene lookup returns CDR1 GTSNPN and CDR2 SVGIG (reference sequence). Trimming pared 2 bases from V and 6 bases from J, leaving 14 bases between. The CDR3 sequence is CAWSTRLKGEQYF. The CDR3 DNA reads TGTGCCTGGAGTACCCGACTTAAAGGCGAGCAGTACTTC.

V usage is TRBV28 and J usage is TRBJ1-2; D remains ambiguous. This CDR3 region has 15 residues. Germline CDR1 reads MDHEN; CDR2 reads SYDVKM. Trimming removed 6 bases at V and 0 bases at J, with 14 bases between. DNA of the CDR3: TGTGCCAGCAGACAGCCAGGTTTAGCTAACTATGGCTACACCTTC. Translated: CASRQPGLANYGYTF.

The chain employs TRBV11-2 and TRBJ1-1, with D possibly TRBD1 on 5 matching bases. Germline V gene lookup returns CDR1 SGHAT and CDR2 FQNNGV. V dropped 1 base and J dropped 6 bases, with 21 bases sitting between them. CDR3 length: 17 residues. CDR3 coding DNA: TGTGCCAGCAGCTTAGTTGTTTTGGGCCTCTTGGGGGCTGAAGCTTTCTTT. This translates into CASSLVVLGLLGAEAFF.

V is TRBV6-6 and J is TRBJ2-1; D not resolved. Germline V CDR1 and CDR2: MNHNY, SVGAGI (reference sequence). This CDR3 has 12 amino acids. V was pared by 4 bases and J by 10 bases, with 11 bases between. The CDR3, as DNA: TGTGCCAGCAGTTTCCTTAACCGCGAGCAGTTCTTC. Protein product: CASSFLNREQFF.

The chain uses TRBV5-3 and TRBJ1-5; tentative D call: TRBD1 (5 bases). TRBV5-3 is filed as an ORF, its function uncertain. This CDR3 is built from 16 residues. With 4 bases removed from V and 7 bases from J, the gap between germline ends came to 21 bases. As DNA, the CDR3 is TGTGCCAGAAGCGTCCAAAGGGGATTCGCAGGGCAGCCCCAGCATTTT. Its protein is CARSVQRGFAGQPQHF.

The chain joins TRBV7-9 to TRBJ2-5; 8 bases agree with TRBD2. The CDR3 spans 15 residues. Germline V lookup: CDR1 SEHNR, CDR2 FQNEAQ (reference sequence). V lost 3 bases, J lost 4 bases, and 7 bases stayed unmatched. The CDR3 sequence: CASSFRASGLETQYF. CDR3 DNA: TGTGCCAGCAGCTTTCGGGCTAGCGGGTTAGAGACCCAGTACTTC.

The chain joins TRBV5-1 to TRBJ1-2; tentatively, D is TRBD1 (5 bases). The CDR3 is 14 residues long. V lost 5 bases and J 1 base, leaving 12 bases between the germline ends. Germline assignment: CDR1 SGHRS and CDR2 YFSETQ. CDR3 protein: CASRLEGNNYGYTF. For the CDR3, the DNA is TGCGCCAGCAGGCTGGAGGGGAATAACTATGGCTACACCTTC.

Regarding this clone: Other DNA sequences within the sample encode an identical CDR3. The gene calls are TRBV27 and TRBJ1-5; D unclear. This CDR3 has 13 amino acids. The germline gives CDR1 MNHEY, CDR2 SMNVEV (reference sequence). V was clipped by 4 bases and J by 0 bases, with 4 bases between them. CDR3 in amino acids: CASSWDSNQPQHF. CDR3 DNA: TGTGCCAGCAGTTGGGATAGCAATCAGCCCCAGCATTTT.

Only a few counts were recorded for this clone. The chain is built from TRBV5-6 and TRBJ1-5; no firm D call. V was pared by 2 bases and J by 1 base, with 7 bases between. The CDR3 spans 14 residues. Germline CDR1 is SGHDT and CDR2 is YYEEEE. This CDR3 is CASSFMGSNQPQHF. The CDR3 coding sequence is TGTGCCAGCAGCTTCATGGGGAGCAATCAGCCCCAGCATTTT.

Here the CDR3 reads CASSPGSGANVLTF. Written as DNA, the CDR3 is TGTGCCAGCAGCCCCGGTTCTGGGGCCAACGTCCTGACTTTC. V and J are TRBV7-9 and TRBJ2-6; D gene ambiguous. The CDR3 runs 14 residues. The V gene's germline CDR1 is SEHNR and CDR2 FQNEAQ (reference sequence). Trimming left V 5 bases short and J 1 base short, with 6 bases between.

This chain links TRBV18 with TRBJ1-6, with D maybe TRBD1 (5 bases). V lost 3 bases and J lost 8, with 17 bases in between. The CDR3 has 16 amino acids. The V gene's germline CDR1 is KGHSH and CDR2 LQKENI. The CDR3 reads CASSPSQGTRHSPLHF. The CDR3 DNA sequence: TGTGCCAGCTCACCCAGTCAGGGAACTCGGCATTCACCCCTCCACTTT.

The chain links TRBV14 to TRBJ1-6; D is undetermined. The V end was cut by 2 bases, the J end by 0 bases, with 5 bases between. Germline CDR1 is SGHDN and CDR2 is FVKESK. The CDR3 totals 15 residues. The CDR3 sequence: CASSQQSSYNSPLHF. CDR3 in DNA: TGTGCCAGCAGCCAACAGAGCTCCTATAATTCACCCCTCCACTTT. Full variable domain (missing parts from reference TRBV14 and TRBJ1-6): EAGVTQFPSHSVIEKGQTVTLRCDPISGHDNLYWYRRVMGKEIKFLLHFVKESKQDESGMPNNRFLAERTGGTYSTLKVQPAELEDSGVYFCASSQQSSYNSPLHFGNGTRLTVT.

The gene calls are TRBV11-3 and TRBJ2-3; 10 bases line up with TRBD1. Germline trimming cut 5 bases from V and 2 bases from J; bases unmatched to any gene: 4. The germline gives CDR1 SGHNT, CDR2 YENEEA. CDR3 size: 15 residues. This CDR3 reads CASSPGTGVTDTQYF. CDR3 nucleotide sequence: TGTGCCAGCAGCCCCGGGACAGGGGTCACAGATACGCAGTATTTT.

The V call is TRBV7-9, the J call TRBJ2-1; D may be TRBD2 (5 bases). Trimming pared 4 bases from V and 4 bases from J, leaving 5 bases between. Germline V gives CDR1 SEHNR, CDR2 FQNEAQ (reference sequence). The CDR3 loop spans 12 amino acids. The CDR3 sequence: CASSWRYNEQFF. As DNA, the CDR3 is TGTGCCAGCAGCTGGAGGTACAATGAGCAGTTCTTC. Together with reference TRBV7-9 and TRBJ2-1, the CDR3 gives the full variable domain: DTGVSQNPRHKITKRGQNVTFRCDPISEHNRLYWYRQTLGQGPEFLTYFQNEAQLEKSRLLSDRFSAERPKGSFSTLEIQRTEQGDSAMYLCASSWRYNEQFFGPGTRLTVL.

This clone has a handful of counts. This sequence joins TRBV5-1 and TRBJ2-3; D is uncertain. CDR3 length: 15 residues. Germline V gene sequence: CDR1 SGHRS, CDR2 YFSETQ. V was cut by 1 base and J by 3 bases, with 12 bases left in between. The DNA of the CDR3 is TGCGCCAGCAGCTTGTTGGGTATAGGGACAGATACGCAGTATTTT. Residues: CASSLLGIGTDTQYF.

The gene calls are TRBV29-1 and TRBJ1-1, with 9 nucleotides matching TRBD1. With 7 bases clipped from V and 3 bases from J, the junction kept 6 bases outside the gene matches. This CDR3 spans 13 amino acids. In germline, CDR1 is SQVTM, CDR2 ANQGSEA. The CDR3 DNA is TGCAGCGGGTGGACAGGGGCTGACACTGAAGCTTTCTTT. This codes for CSGWTGADTEAFF.